The 20 T cell receptor beta chains below were found in one sample sequenced in a study of regulatory T cells in long-lasting Graves disease. Time point noted: newly diagnosed GD, antithyroid drugs for less than 3 months. Following extraction of RNA from PBMCs, that RNA was used to make the TCR library. Relying on iRepertoire HTBI primers and Arm-PCR of CDR3 regions, the team built TCR beta libraries. Via MiXCR, TCRdb re-called the multiplex PCR reads, giving one row per CDR3 protein. The table records around 480,000 distinct CDR3 sequences, around 15% of them present only once. This sample also belongs to another study, concerning T cells in Graves' hyperthyroidism and ophthalmopathy.

The material sequenced was peripheral blood mononuclear cells (PBMCs), taken at new diagnosis, from a patient treated with antithyroid drugs. Source of these receptors: a woman aged 40-60 years with Graves disease.

This clonotype was seen more than once but under ten times. This rearrangement joins TRBV19 to TRBJ1-5; D is possibly TRBD1 (5 bases). From germline, CDR1 is LNHDA and CDR2 SQIVND (reference sequence). The V end was cut by 3 bases, the J end by 9 bases, with 15 bases between. This CDR3 has 14 amino acids. This CDR3 is CASSIALRGGPQHF. The CDR3 DNA is TGTGCCAGTAGTATCGCCCTTCGGGGGGGGCCCCAGCATTTT.

The chain combines TRBV5-1 with TRBJ2-1, with TRBD2 as a possible D gene (5 bases). This CDR3 region has 14 residues. Germline lookup yields CDR1 SGHRS and CDR2 YFSETQ. V was trimmed by 5 bases and J by 6 bases, leaving 15 bases between them. The CDR3 sequence: CASSRITGSNEQFF. The CDR3 bases are TGCGCCAGCAGTAGAATTACGGGGTCCAATGAGCAGTTCTTC. The variable domain in full, with the rest retrieved from reference TRBV5-1 and TRBJ2-1, is KAGVTQTPRYLIKTRGQQVTLSCSPISGHRSVSWYQQTPGQGLQFLFEYFSETQRNKGNFPGRFSGRQFSNSRSEMNVSTLELGDSALYLCASSRITGSNEQFFGPGTRLTVL.

DNA of the CDR3: TGTGCCAGCAGCTCCCGACTAGCGGGGGGTTCCTACAATGAGCAGTTCTTC. Residues: CASSSRLAGGSYNEQFF. The rearrangement uses TRBV9 and TRBJ2-1; 13 bases match TRBD2. V gave up 4 bases and J gave up 1 base; unmatched junction bases: 5. Germline CDR1 and CDR2: SGDLS and YYNGEE. The CDR3 consists of 17 residues.

This clonotype was counted many times. This chain joins TRBV12-3 or TRBV12-4 and TRBJ1-2; D unresolved. The CDR3 is made up of 13 amino acids. V lost 4 bases, J lost 4 bases, and 10 bases lay in between. CDR3 residues: CASSYREIYGYTF. The CDR3, as DNA: TGTGCCAGCAGTTATCGGGAAATCTATGGCTACACCTTC.

This clonotype was detected many times. V is TRBV3-1 and J is TRBJ2-1; the D is unclear. Trimming pared 1 base from V and 12 bases from J, leaving 7 bases between. The V gene's germline CDR1 is LGHDT and CDR2 YNNKEL (reference sequence). The CDR3 extends over 11 amino acids. CDR3 sequence (DNA): TGTGCCAGCAGCCAAGGGCTTGCGCAGTTCTTC. This gives the protein CASSQGLAQFF.

As concerns this clonotype: A read error is possible here, since a much larger clone lies one base away. V and J are TRBV3-1 and TRBJ1-1; no reliable D call. The CDR3 runs to 16 residues. Looked up from germline, CDR1 is LGHDT and CDR2 is YNNKEL (reference sequence). The CDR3 DNA is TGTGCCAGCAGCCAAGATGTAACGGCTATGAACACTGAAGCTTCCTTT. Translated: CASSQDVTAMNTEASF.

This clonotype was detected many times. The V and J genes are TRBV20-1 and TRBJ1-2, with TRBD1 identical over 10 bases. Per the germline V gene, CDR1 is DFQATT and CDR2 is SNEGSKA (reference sequence). With 7 bases clipped from V and 2 bases from J, the junction kept 1 base outside the gene matches. This CDR3 spans 12 amino acids. The CDR3 DNA sequence: TGCAGTGTGACAGGGGGCAACTATGGCTACACCTTC. Amino acid sequence: CSVTGGNYGYTF.

This clonotype was counted only a few times. J is TRBJ1-1 and V is TRBV27; a possible D gene is TRBD1 (6 bases). The CDR3 length is 15 residues. V shed 6 bases and J shed 5 bases, with 19 bases lying between them. Germline-derived CDR1 and CDR2 are MNHEY and SMNVEV (reference sequence). CDR3 region: CASSPGGGPWTEAFF. CDR3 sequence (DNA): TGTGCCAGCAGCCCCGGGGGGGGGCCTTGGACTGAAGCTTTCTTT.

This chain's CDR3 is CASSLRTTRETQYF. CDR3 in DNA: TGTGCCAGCAGCCTGCGTACGACCCGTGAGACCCAGTACTTC. The gene calls are TRBV3-1 and TRBJ2-5; no reliable D call. V lost 4 bases and J 5 bases, leaving 14 bases between the germline ends. In germline, CDR1 is LGHDT, CDR2 YNNKEL (reference sequence). The CDR3 is 14 residues long.

This clonotype was seen at least ten times. The V call is TRBV3-1, the J call TRBJ1-6; D unclear. The CDR3 is 14 residues long. Deletions cut 4 bases from V and 0 bases from J, with 4 bases between. Germline CDR1 and CDR2: LGHDT and YNNKEL (reference sequence). CDR3 sequence reads: CASSPISYNSPLHF. CDR3 in DNA: TGTGCCAGCAGCCCAATCTCCTATAATTCACCCCTCCACTTT. The entire variable domain, with the rest obtained from reference TRBV3-1 and TRBJ1-6, is as follows: DTAVSQTPKYLVTQMGNDKSIKCEQNLGHDTMYWYKQDSKKFLKIMFSYNNKELIINETVPNRFSPKSPDKAHLNLHINSLELGDSAVYFCASSPISYNSPLHFGNGTRLTVT.

A note on this clonotype: Given a far larger clone just one base away, this is likely a sequencing read error. This chain uses TRBV11-2 with TRBJ2-7, with D unclear. CDR1 SGHAT and CDR2 FQNNGV come from the germline V gene. Deletions cut 6 bases from V and 3 bases from J, with 15 bases between. There are 14 residues in the CDR3. CDR3 sequence: CASSYVPIHYEQYF. CDR3 in DNA: TGTGCCAGCAGTTACGTACCGATACACTACGAGCAGTACTTC.

The chain carries TRBV12-3 or TRBV12-4 and TRBJ1-6; 7 bases fit TRBD1. J gave up 9 bases and V 6 bases, and 11 bases lay outside the gene matches. The CDR3 has 15 residues. This CDR3 reads CASSMRGPGLSPLHF. DNA for the CDR3: TGTGCCAGCAGCATGAGGGGGCCTGGGCTTTCACCCCTCCACTTT.

CDR3 residues: CASRGTLLNYGYTF. In nucleotides, the CDR3 is TGTGCCAGCAGAGGGACTTTGTTGAACTATGGCTACACCTTC. The V gene is TRBV6-2 or TRBV6-3, the J gene TRBJ1-2; possibly TRBD1 for D (5 bases). V was pared by 6 bases and J by 2 bases, with 13 bases between. The germline gives CDR1 MNHEY, CDR2 SVGEGT. The CDR3 has 14 residues.

This clonotype came up a few times. The chain employs TRBV18 and TRBJ1-2; TRBD1 is a possible D gene (5 bases). CDR1 and CDR2 (germline): KGHSH, LQKENI. The CDR3 loop spans 13 amino acids. V was clipped by 2 bases and J by 7 bases, with 11 bases between them. The CDR3 region is CASSPGGERGYTF. CDR3 DNA: TGTGCCAGCTCACCAGGAGGGGAGCGTGGCTACACCTTC. Combining the CDR3 with reference TRBV18 and TRBJ1-2 gives the whole variable domain NAGVMQNPRHLVRRRGQEARLRCSPMKGHSHVYWYRQLPEEGLKFMVYLQKENIIDESGMPKERFSAEFPKEGPSILRIQQVVRGDSAAYFCASSPGGERGYTFGSGTRLTVV.

V usage is TRBV7-6 and J usage is TRBJ2-3; D unclear. Trimming shortened V by 1 base and J by 1 base, and 9 bases separated the two germline ends. The germline CDR1 and CDR2 sequences are SGHVS and FNYEAQ. The CDR3 runs 15 residues. DNA for the CDR3: TGTGCCAGCAGCTTAGAAGAGTTGGGCACAGATACGCAGTATTTT. It is translated as CASSLEELGTDTQYF.

The sample holds many counts of this clonotype. The rearrangement links TRBV6-2 or TRBV6-3 to TRBJ1-6, with 7 bases identical to TRBD1. This CDR3 contains 15 residues. CDR1 and CDR2 from the germline V gene are MNHEY and SVGEGT. The junction had 5 bases not matched to a gene; V was cut back by 2 bases and J by 7 bases. The CDR3 loop reads CASSYITGANSPLHF. The CDR3 DNA follows: TGTGCCAGCAGTTACATCACAGGGGCAAATTCACCCCTCCACTTT.

With respect to this clonotype: A far larger clone is just one base off, so this is likely a read error. This sequence joins TRBV6-9 and TRBJ2-4; a possible D gene is TRBD2 (6 bases). The CDR3 has 15 residues. Germline V lookup: CDR1 MNHGY, CDR2 SVAAGI. V was clipped by 5 bases and J by 3 bases, with 14 bases between them. This CDR3 reads CASSHGGSGKNIQYF. The CDR3, as DNA: TGTGCCAGCAGTCACGGGGGTTCGGGCAAAAACATTCAGTACTTC.

This clonotype was picked up a small number of times. The genes are TRBV9 and TRBJ2-1; 8 positions agree with TRBD1. The CDR3 sequence is 15 residues long. Germline V gene lookup returns CDR1 SGDLS and CDR2 YYNGEE. V shed 3 bases, J shed 3 bases, and the junction held 5 bases outside the gene matches. The CDR3 loop reads CASSGNRGVYNEQFF. The CDR3 DNA sequence: TGTGCCAGCAGCGGGAACAGGGGGGTCTACAATGAGCAGTTCTTC.

There are many counts of this clonotype. V is TRBV18 and J is TRBJ2-1, with a possible D match to TRBD1 (5 bases). Germline-derived CDR1 and CDR2 are KGHSH and LQKENI. This CDR3 has 15 amino acids. The V and J ends lost 1 base and 6 bases respectively, with 13 bases between them. The DNA for the CDR3 is TGTGCCAGCTCACCACGGGCTGGGGCTGGCAATGAGCAGTTCTTC. This gives the protein CASSPRAGAGNEQFF.

Turning to this clonotype: The junction and the germline gene differ at one end; a read error may be behind it. This chain links TRBV11-2 with TRBJ2-5, with TRBD2 as a possible D gene (7 bases). The CDR3 is 14 residues long. Germline V gives CDR1 SGHAT, CDR2 FQNNGV. Here the CDR3 DNA reads TGTGCCGGCAGCGAAGGGGGGGGACAAGAGACCCAGTACTTC. Residues: CAGSEGGGQETQYF.